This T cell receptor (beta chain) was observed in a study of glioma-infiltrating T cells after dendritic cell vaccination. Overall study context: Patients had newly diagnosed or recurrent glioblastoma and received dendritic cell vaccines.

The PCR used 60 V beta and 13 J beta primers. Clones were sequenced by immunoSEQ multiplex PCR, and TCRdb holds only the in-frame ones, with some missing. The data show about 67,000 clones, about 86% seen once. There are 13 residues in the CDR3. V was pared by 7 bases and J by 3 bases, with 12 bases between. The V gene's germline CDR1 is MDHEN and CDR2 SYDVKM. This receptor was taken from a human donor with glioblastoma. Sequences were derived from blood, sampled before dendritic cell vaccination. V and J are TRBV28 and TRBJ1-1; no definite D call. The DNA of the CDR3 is TGTGCCAGCACCGACTCGGATTACACTGAAGCTTTCTTT. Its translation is CASTDSDYTEAFF.